These T cell receptor beta chains were read from a single sample in a study of cytomegalovirus exposure and HLA in healthy donors. Some clones are missing from TCRdb's copy, which holds only in-frame ones; the method was immunoSEQ multiplex PCR. The table shows roughly 240,000 clones, with 82% occurring only once. Sequencing was done on a sample of PBMCs. The receptors were gathered from a woman aged 40 to 50 in good health and CMV-seropositive. Both conserved end residues are part of each CDR3. The order of the fields is clone size, D gene, J gene, V gene, CDR3 protein, CDR3 DNA. A D gene is named only where the DNA matches it firmly. Size tells how often a clone was seen (once, few, many) or the class of an expanded clone, and some rows leave it out.

size: -; D: -; J: TRBJ1-2; V: TRBV5-1; CDR3: CASSLGGGLYGYTF; DNA: TGCGCCAGCAGCTTGGGGGGGGGCTTGTATGGCTACACCTTC
size: -; D: TRBD1; J: TRBJ2-4; V: TRBV6-5; CDR3: CASSYVRGRHIQYF; DNA: TGTGCCAGCAGTTATGTCAGGGGGCGTCACATTCAGTACTTC
size: -; D: -; J: TRBJ2-1; V: TRBV19; CDR3: CASSRGNSYNEQFF; DNA: TGTGCCAGTAGTCGCGGAAACTCCTACAATGAGCAGTTCTTC
size: -; D: -; J: TRBJ2-3; V: TRBV7-9; CDR3: CASSLGQLSTDTQYF; DNA: TGTGCCAGCAGCTTAGGACAGCTCAGCACAGATACGCAGTATTTT
size: -; D: TRBD1; J: TRBJ2-2; V: TRBV29-1; CDR3: CSIRGTGPNTGELFF; DNA: TGCAGCATCCGTGGGACAGGGCCGAACACCGGGGAGCTGTTTTTT
size: -; D: TRBD1; J: TRBJ1-3; V: TRBV5-1; CDR3: CASSAKLGTGVAGNTIYF; DNA: TGCGCCAGCAGCGCCAAACTCGGGACAGGGGTTGCAGGAAACACCATATATTTT
size: -; D: -; J: TRBJ2-1; V: TRBV7-7; CDR3: CASSLAGGDNEQFF; DNA: TGTGCCAGCAGCTTAGCGGGGGGTGACAATGAGCAGTTCTTC
size: once; D: TRBD1; J: TRBJ1-4; V: TRBV11-2; CDR3: CASSQNRGRNEKLFF; DNA: TGTGCCAGCAGCCAGAACAGGGGGCGTAATGAAAAACTGTTTTTT
size: -; D: -; J: TRBJ2-6; V: TRBV5-1; CDR3: CASDSGANVLTF; DNA: TGCGCCAGCGACAGTGGGGCCAACGTCCTGACTTTC
size: few; D: TRBD1; J: TRBJ2-2; V: TRBV6-6; CDR3: CASSRGQGANTGELFF; DNA: TGTGCCAGCAGCCGAGGACAGGGGGCGAACACCGGGGAGCTGTTTTTT
size: -; D: TRBD2; J: TRBJ2-1; V: TRBV5-6; CDR3: CASSRRSGRFEQFF; DNA: TGTGCCAGCAGCCGGCGTAGCGGGAGGTTTGAGCAGTTCTTC
size: -; D: -; J: TRBJ2-2; V: TRBV5-8; CDR3: CASSLGTAINGELFF; DNA: TGTGCCAGCAGCTTGGGGACAGCAATTAACGGGGAGCTGTTTTTT
size: -; D: -; J: TRBJ1-2; V: TRBV5-8; CDR3: CASSRGGRKYGYTF; DNA: TGTGCCAGCAGTCGCGGGGGGCGAAAGTATGGCTACACCTTC
size: -; D: TRBD2; J: TRBJ2-7; V: TRBV11-2; CDR3: CASSFIRSTSGSPYEQYF; DNA: TGTGCCAGCAGCTTTATAAGGTCGACTAGCGGGAGCCCCTACGAGCAGTACTTC
size: few; D: TRBD1; J: TRBJ1-4; V: TRBV5-1; CDR3: CASSELTGANEKLFF; DNA: TGCGCCAGCAGCGAACTCACAGGGGCTAATGAAAAACTGTTTTTT
size: -; D: TRBD1; J: TRBJ1-2; V: TRBV10-3; CDR3: CAVSQGQGGPGKDGYTF; DNA: TGTGCCGTCTCGCAGGGACAGGGGGGCCCAGGGAAGGATGGCTACACCTTC
size: -; D: -; J: TRBJ1-5; V: TRBV7-8; CDR3: CASSLGSGRLYSNQPQHF; DNA: TGTGCCAGCAGCTTAGGATCAGGGCGGTTGTATAGCAATCAGCCCCAGCATTTT
size: once; D: -; J: TRBJ2-7; V: TRBV4-3; CDR3: CASSQVIGTPLYEQYF; DNA: TGCGCCAGCAGCCAGGTGATCGGGACACCCCTTTACGAGCAGTACTTC
size: -; D: -; J: TRBJ2-3; V: TRBV21-1; CDR3: CASSPRTSGGTDTQYF; DNA: TGTGCCAGCAGCCCCCGGACTAGCGGGGGCACAGATACGCAGTATTTT
size: -; D: TRBD2; J: TRBJ2-3; V: TRBV9; CDR3: CASTLTSGRAGDTQYF; DNA: TGTGCCAGCACCTTGACTAGCGGGAGGGCAGGAGATACGCAGTATTTT
size: -; D: TRBD2; J: TRBJ2-1; V: TRBV7-6; CDR3: CASSLGAGGLYNEQFF; DNA: TGTGCCAGCAGCTTAGGAGCGGGAGGGCTCTACAATGAGCAGTTCTTC
size: -; D: TRBD1; J: TRBJ2-5; V: TRBV5-1; CDR3: CASSWRQGQETQYF; DNA: TGCGCCAGCAGCTGGAGACAGGGCCAAGAGACCCAGTACTTC
size: few; D: -; J: TRBJ1-4; V: TRBV2; CDR3: CASMSGTNEKLFF; DNA: TGTGCCAGCATGTCAGGAACTAATGAAAAACTGTTTTTT
size: -; D: TRBD1; J: TRBJ1-1; V: TRBV7-9; CDR3: CSSSLRTGPTEAFF; DNA: TGTTCCAGCAGCCTCCGGACAGGGCCGACTGAAGCTTTCTTT
size: -; D: TRBD2; J: TRBJ2-3; V: TRBV13; CDR3: CASSFGGSTDTQYF; DNA: TGTGCCAGCAGCTTCGGGGGGAGCACAGATACGCAGTATTTT
size: -; D: -; J: TRBJ2-3; V: TRBV30; CDR3: CAWSGGQSTDTQYF; DNA: TGTGCCTGGAGTGGGGGCCAAAGCACAGATACGCAGTATTTT
size: -; D: -; J: TRBJ1-1; V: TRBV7-9; CDR3: CSSSTIRGGRGDTEAFF; DNA: TGTTCCAGCAGCACCATTCGGGGGGGGAGGGGAGACACTGAAGCTTTCTTT
size: once; D: -; J: TRBJ2-1; V: TRBV5-6; CDR3: CASSQRRVTQFF; DNA: TGTGCCAGCAGCCAAAGGCGGGTGACGCAGTTCTTC
size: -; D: TRBD1; J: TRBJ1-6; V: TRBV27; CDR3: CASSLYQTGVNSPLHF; DNA: TGTGCCAGCAGTTTATATCAGACAGGGGTTAATTCACCCCTCCACTTT
size: -; D: -; J: TRBJ1-5; V: TRBV6-5; CDR3: CASSYDASGLLHF; DNA: TGTGCCAGCAGTTATGATGCTTCCGGACTGTTGCATTTT
size: -; D: TRBD2; J: TRBJ2-1; V: TRBV7-2; CDR3: CASSARAGGRYNEQFF; DNA: TGTGCCAGCAGCGCAAGAGCGGGAGGGCGGTACAATGAGCAGTTCTTC
size: -; D: TRBD2; J: TRBJ2-7; V: TRBV7-9; CDR3: CSSSLGGDLNEQYF; DNA: TGTTCCAGCAGCTTGGGGGGGGACCTCAACGAGCAGTACTTC
size: -; D: TRBD2; J: TRBJ2-1; V: TRBV5-1; CDR3: CASSLPGTSGSNEQFF; DNA: TGCGCCAGCAGCTTGCCCGGGACTAGCGGGAGTAATGAGCAGTTCTTC
size: -; D: TRBD2; J: TRBJ2-5; V: TRBV5-4; CDR3: CASSSSSGIGEETQYF; DNA: TGTGCCAGCAGCTCCTCCAGCGGGATAGGGGAAGAGACCCAGTACTTC
size: -; D: TRBD2; J: TRBJ2-5; V: TRBV7-2; CDR3: CASSPALTSGGKETQYF; DNA: TGTGCCAGCAGCCCGGCCTTGACTAGCGGGGGAAAAGAGACCCAGTACTTC
size: -; D: -; J: TRBJ1-5; V: TRBV7-9; CDR3: CASNLDREESNQPQHF; DNA: TGTGCCAGCAACTTAGACCGGGAGGAAAGCAATCAGCCCCAGCATTTT
size: -; D: TRBD1; J: TRBJ2-1; V: TRBV7-3; CDR3: CASSATGGAIDEQFF; DNA: TGTGCCAGCAGCGCAACAGGGGGCGCAATTGATGAGCAGTTCTTC
size: -; D: -; J: TRBJ1-1; V: TRBV7-2; CDR3: CASSLVTGFMNTEAFF; DNA: TGTGCCAGCAGCTTAGTGACGGGATTTATGAACACTGAAGCTTTCTTT
size: -; D: -; J: TRBJ2-3; V: TRBV4-3; CDR3: CASSQELFTDTQYF; DNA: TGCGCCAGCAGCCAAGAATTATTCACAGATACGCAGTATTTT
size: -; D: -; J: TRBJ1-2; V: TRBV28; CDR3: CASTLPQGFNYGYTF; DNA: TGTGCCAGCACTCTACCACAGGGATTTAACTATGGCTACACCTTC
size: -; D: -; J: TRBJ1-1; V: TRBV19; CDR3: CASSPQGATEAFF; DNA: TGTGCCAGTAGTCCGCAGGGCGCCACTGAAGCTTTCTTT
size: -; D: -; J: TRBJ2-2; V: TRBV18; CDR3: CASSPNRETGELFF; DNA: TGTGCCAGCTCACCAAATCGGGAGACCGGGGAGCTGTTTTTT
size: -; D: -; J: TRBJ1-1; V: TRBV5-1; CDR3: CASSPNGNTEAFF; DNA: TGCGCCAGCAGCCCAAACGGGAACACTGAAGCTTTCTTT
size: -; D: -; J: TRBJ1-2; V: TRBV7-9; CDR3: CASSTQGWDGYTF; DNA: TGTGCCAGCAGCACCCAGGGGTGGGATGGCTACACCTTC